A single sample is the source of the 9 T cell receptor beta chains below, sequenced in a study of cytomegalovirus exposure and HLA in healthy donors. PCR was performed using 60 Vbeta and 13 Jbeta primers. Sequencing used immunoSEQ multiplex PCR; TCRdb keeps in-frame clones, though not all of them. The sample records tens of thousands of clones, about two thirds being singletons. The sequenced sample was PBMCs. These receptors all come from a woman in her forties or fifties in good health and CMV-seropositive.

This clone came up a few times. The rearrangement links TRBV27 to TRBJ2-1, with 9 bases aligning to TRBD2. Germline-derived CDR1 and CDR2 are MNHEY and SMNVEV (reference sequence). J lost 5 bases, V lost 6 bases, and 2 bases had no gene match. The CDR3 runs 13 residues. This CDR3 is CASRLAGNNEQFF. As DNA, the CDR3 is TGTGCCAGCAGGCTAGCGGGGAACAATGAGCAGTTCTTC.

The chain employs TRBV6-5 and TRBJ2-7; 11 bases align to TRBD2. Germline V gives CDR1 MNHEY, CDR2 SVGAGI. V trimming: 0 bases; J trimming: 4 bases; junction bases outside the gene matches: 2. This CDR3 region has 15 residues. As DNA, the CDR3 is TGTGCCAGCAGTTACTCGACTAGCGGGGCTTACGAGCAGTACTTC. Protein: CASSYSTSGAYEQYF.

The chain links TRBV6-5 to TRBJ2-1, with D maybe TRBD2 (6 bases). Germline CDR1 and CDR2: MNHEY and SVGAGI. The CDR3 length is 14 residues. V dropped 7 bases and J dropped 4 bases, with 14 bases sitting between them. The CDR3 spells CASTPLRGYNEQFF. The DNA for the CDR3 is TGTGCCAGCACCCCCCTCCGGGGGTACAATGAGCAGTTCTTC.

The chain is built from TRBV7-8 and TRBJ2-2; TRBD2 matches at 10 bases. After removal of 5 bases from V and 4 bases from J, the junction contained 4 bases not matched to a gene. The V gene's germline CDR1 is SGHVS and CDR2 FQNEAQ. This CDR3 has 15 residues. The CDR3 protein is CASSSGGAGTGELFF. The CDR3 DNA is TGTGCCAGCAGCAGCGGGGGGGCGGGCACCGGGGAGCTGTTTTTT.

The J gene is TRBJ1-2, the V gene TRBV2; 8 bases align to TRBD1. With V trimmed by 3 bases and J by 6 bases, 6 bases remained unmatched. The CDR3 has 14 amino acids. Germline V CDR1 and CDR2: SNHLY, FYNNEI. The CDR3 coding sequence is TGTGCCAGCAGTGAGTGGACAGGGTTTAATGGCTACACCTTC. Its protein product is CASSEWTGFNGYTF.

This clone was recorded a few times. The J gene is TRBJ1-6, the V gene TRBV7-2; 7 bases are a match to TRBD1. The CDR3 is 15 residues long. The V gene end was trimmed by 3 bases and the J gene end by 4 bases; junction bases not matched to a gene: 3. Germline CDR1 and CDR2: SGHTA and FQGNSA. The CDR3 loop reads CASSFRGQYNSPLHF. Here the CDR3 DNA reads TGTGCCAGCAGCTTCCGGGGACAGTATAATTCACCCCTCCACTTT.

The chain joins TRBV4-1 to TRBJ2-7; possible D gene TRBD1, 5 bases. Germline loops: CDR1 MGHRA, CDR2 YSYEKL. The CDR3 covers 15 residues. The germline V and J ends were trimmed by 0 bases and 2 bases, with 11 bases remaining between them. CDR3 sequence reads: CASSQDPGKTYEQYF. The CDR3 region has the DNA TGCGCCAGCAGCCAAGATCCAGGGAAAACCTACGAGCAGTACTTC.

The chain has TRBV10-3 and TRBJ2-3; possible D gene TRBD2, 7 bases. The V gene's germline CDR1 is ENHRY and CDR2 SYGVKD. This CDR3 has 14 residues. The V end was cut by 6 bases, the J end by 1 base, with 11 bases between. CDR3 bases: TGTGCCATCAGCCGGGGGGCAGGCACAGATACGCAGTATTTT. Amino acid sequence: CAISRGAGTDTQYF.

The chain's CDR3 is CASSPQPGTGNTEAFF. The DNA for the CDR3 is TGTGCCAGCAGCCCCCAGCCCGGGACAGGGAACACTGAAGCTTTCTTT. The chain uses TRBV9 and TRBJ1-1; 8 bases align to TRBD1. V dropped 4 bases and J dropped 1; count of bases not matched to a gene: 9. The CDR3 contains 16 residues. Germline-derived CDR1 and CDR2 are SGDLS and YYNGEE.